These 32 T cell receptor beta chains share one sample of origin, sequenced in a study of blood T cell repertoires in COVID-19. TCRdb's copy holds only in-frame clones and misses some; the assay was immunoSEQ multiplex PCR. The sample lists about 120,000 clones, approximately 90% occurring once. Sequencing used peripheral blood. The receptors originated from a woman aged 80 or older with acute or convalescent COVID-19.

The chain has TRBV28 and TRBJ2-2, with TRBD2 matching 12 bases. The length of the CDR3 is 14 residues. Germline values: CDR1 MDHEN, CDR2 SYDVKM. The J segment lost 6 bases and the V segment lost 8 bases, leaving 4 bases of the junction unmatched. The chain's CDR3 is CASLLAGGAGELFF. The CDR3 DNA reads TGTGCCAGCCTTCTAGCGGGAGGGGCCGGGGAGCTGTTTTTT.

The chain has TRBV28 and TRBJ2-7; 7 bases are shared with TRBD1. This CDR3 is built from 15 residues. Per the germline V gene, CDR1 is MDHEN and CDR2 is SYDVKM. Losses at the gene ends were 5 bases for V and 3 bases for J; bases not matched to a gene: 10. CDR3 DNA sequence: TGTGCCAGCAGTACCCCCCCACCAGGGGGCTACGAGCAGTACTTC. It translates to CASSTPPPGGYEQYF.

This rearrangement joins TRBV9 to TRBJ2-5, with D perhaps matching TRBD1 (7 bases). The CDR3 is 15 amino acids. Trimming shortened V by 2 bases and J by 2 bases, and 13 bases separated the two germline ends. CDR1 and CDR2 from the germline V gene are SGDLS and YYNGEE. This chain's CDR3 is CASSVLGGQQETQYF. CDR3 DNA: TGTGCCAGCAGCGTTCTGGGGGGACAGCAAGAGACCCAGTACTTC.

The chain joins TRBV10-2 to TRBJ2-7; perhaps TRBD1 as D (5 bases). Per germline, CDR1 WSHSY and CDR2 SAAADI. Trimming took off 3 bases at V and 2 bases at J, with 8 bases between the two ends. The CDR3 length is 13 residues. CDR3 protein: CASSEQEAYEQYF. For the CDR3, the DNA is TGCGCCAGCAGTGAACAGGAAGCCTACGAGCAGTACTTC.

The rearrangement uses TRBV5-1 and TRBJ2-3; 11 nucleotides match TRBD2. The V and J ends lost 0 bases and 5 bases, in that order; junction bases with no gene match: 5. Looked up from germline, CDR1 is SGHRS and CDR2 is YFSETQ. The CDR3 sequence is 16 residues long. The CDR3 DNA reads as TGCGCCAGCAGCTTGGCGGGGACTAGCGGAAGAGATACGCAGTATTTT. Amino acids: CASSLAGTSGRDTQYF.

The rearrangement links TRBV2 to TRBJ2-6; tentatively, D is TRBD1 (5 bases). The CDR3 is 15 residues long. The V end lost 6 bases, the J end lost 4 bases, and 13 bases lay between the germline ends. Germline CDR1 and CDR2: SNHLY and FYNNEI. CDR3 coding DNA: TGTGCCAGCAGGCTCAGGGTTTACGGGGCCAACGTCCTGACTTTC. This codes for CASRLRVYGANVLTF. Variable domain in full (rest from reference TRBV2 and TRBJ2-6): EPEVTQTPSHQVTQMGQEVILRCVPISNHLYFYWYRQILGQKVEFLVSFYNNEISEKSEIFDDQFSVERPDGSNFTLKIRSTKLEDSAMYFCASRLRVYGANVLTFGAGSRLTVL.

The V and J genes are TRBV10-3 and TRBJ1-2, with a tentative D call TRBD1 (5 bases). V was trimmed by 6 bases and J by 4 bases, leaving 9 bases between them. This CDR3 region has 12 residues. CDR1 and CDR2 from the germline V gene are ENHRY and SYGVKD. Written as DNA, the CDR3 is TGTGCCATCAGACAGGAAGGCTATGGCTACACCTTC. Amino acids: CAIRQEGYGYTF.

The CDR3 reads CASSLGGLAGATDTQYF. CDR3 nucleotides: TGTGCCAGCAGCTTGGGGGGACTAGCGGGGGCCACAGATACGCAGTATTTT. The V gene is TRBV5-4, the J gene TRBJ2-3; 14 bases are a match to TRBD2. V lost 0 bases to trimming and J lost 2 bases; unmatched junction nucleotides: 2. The length of the CDR3 is 17 residues. Germline V lookup: CDR1 SGHNT, CDR2 YYREEE (reference sequence).

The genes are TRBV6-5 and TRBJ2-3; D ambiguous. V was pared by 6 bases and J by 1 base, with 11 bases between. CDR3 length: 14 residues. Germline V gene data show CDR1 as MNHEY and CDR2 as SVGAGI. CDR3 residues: CASSRQTGTDTQYF. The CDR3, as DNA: TGTGCCAGCAGCCGCCAAACAGGCACAGATACGCAGTATTTT.

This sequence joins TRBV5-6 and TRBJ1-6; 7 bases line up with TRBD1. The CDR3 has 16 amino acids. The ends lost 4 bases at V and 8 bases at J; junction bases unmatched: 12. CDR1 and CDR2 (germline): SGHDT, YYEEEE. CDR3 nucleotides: TGTGCCAGCAGCATACGTAAGACAGGGCTTTATTCACCCCTCCACTTT. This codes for CASSIRKTGLYSPLHF.

This CDR3 reads CASSQEYTHYEQYF. Here the CDR3 DNA reads TGCGCCAGCAGCCAAGAGTACACCCACTACGAGCAGTACTTC. This sequence joins TRBV4-1 and TRBJ2-7; no clear D. The CDR3 totals 14 residues. Per the germline V gene, CDR1 is MGHRA and CDR2 is YSYEKL. The germline V and J ends were trimmed by 0 bases and 3 bases, with 9 bases remaining between them.

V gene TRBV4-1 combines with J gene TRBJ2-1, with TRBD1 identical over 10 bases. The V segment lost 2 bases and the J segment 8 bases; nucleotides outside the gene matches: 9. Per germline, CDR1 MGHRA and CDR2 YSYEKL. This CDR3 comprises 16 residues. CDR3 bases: TGCGCCAGCAGCCAACCCCCCGGACAGGGGGTCCATGAGCAGTTCTTC. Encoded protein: CASSQPPGQGVHEQFF.

The CDR3 loop reads CASSVATGMNTEAFF. In nucleotides, the CDR3 is TGTGCCAGCAGCGTAGCGACAGGGATGAACACTGAAGCTTTCTTT. The chain joins TRBV9 to TRBJ1-1, with 7 bases fitting TRBD1. The germline V gene has CDR1 SGDLS and CDR2 YYNGEE. J was trimmed by 0 bases and V by 0 bases; bases with no gene match: 2. This CDR3 region has 15 residues.

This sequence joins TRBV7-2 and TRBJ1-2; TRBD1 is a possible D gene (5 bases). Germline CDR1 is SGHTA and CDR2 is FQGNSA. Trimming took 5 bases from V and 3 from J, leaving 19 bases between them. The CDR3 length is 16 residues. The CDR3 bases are TGTGCCAGCAGCACCCGGGGGGTGTCGGGCTACTATGGCTACACCTTC. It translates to CASSTRGVSGYYGYTF.

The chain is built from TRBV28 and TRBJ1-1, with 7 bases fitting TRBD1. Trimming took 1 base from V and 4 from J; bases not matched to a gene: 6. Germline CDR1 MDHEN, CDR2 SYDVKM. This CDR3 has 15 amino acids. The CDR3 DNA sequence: TGTGCCAGCAGTTTATATCCTACAGGGGTCACTGAAGCTTTCTTT. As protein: CASSLYPTGVTEAFF.

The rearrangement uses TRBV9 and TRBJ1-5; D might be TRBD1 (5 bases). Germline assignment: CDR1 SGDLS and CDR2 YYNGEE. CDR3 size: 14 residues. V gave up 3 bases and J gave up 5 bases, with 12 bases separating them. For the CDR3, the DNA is TGTGCCAGCAGCGGTCCAGGGTTCGATCAGCCCCAGCATTTT. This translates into CASSGPGFDQPQHF.

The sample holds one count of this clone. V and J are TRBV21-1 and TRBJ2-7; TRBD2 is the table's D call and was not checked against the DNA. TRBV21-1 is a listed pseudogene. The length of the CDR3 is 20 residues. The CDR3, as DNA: TGTGCCAGCAGCAAAAGGCCCGGAGGGGCGGGACGCCCAAATCTCTACGAGCAGTACTTC. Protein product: CASSKRPGGAGRPNLYEQYF.

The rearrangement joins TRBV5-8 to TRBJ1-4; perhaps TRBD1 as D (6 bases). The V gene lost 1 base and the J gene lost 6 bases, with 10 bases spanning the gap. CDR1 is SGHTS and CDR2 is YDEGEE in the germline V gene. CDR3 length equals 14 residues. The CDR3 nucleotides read TGTGCCAGCAGCTTGACAGGGCCGGATGAAAAACTGTTTTTT. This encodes CASSLTGPDEKLFF.

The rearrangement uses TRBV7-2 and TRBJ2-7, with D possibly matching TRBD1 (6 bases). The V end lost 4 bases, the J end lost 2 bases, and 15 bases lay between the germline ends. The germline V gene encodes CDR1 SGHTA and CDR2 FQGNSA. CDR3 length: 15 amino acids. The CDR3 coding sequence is TGTGCCAGCAGCTCCCCGGGACGGGACACCTACGAGCAGTACTTC. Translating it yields CASSSPGRDTYEQYF. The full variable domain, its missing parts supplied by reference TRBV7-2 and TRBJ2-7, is GAGVSQSPSNKVTEKGKDVELRCDPISGHTALYWYRQSLGQGLEFLIYFQGNSAPDKSGLPSDRFSAERTGGSVSTLTIQRTQQEDSAVYLCASSSPGRDTYEQYFGPGTRLTVT.

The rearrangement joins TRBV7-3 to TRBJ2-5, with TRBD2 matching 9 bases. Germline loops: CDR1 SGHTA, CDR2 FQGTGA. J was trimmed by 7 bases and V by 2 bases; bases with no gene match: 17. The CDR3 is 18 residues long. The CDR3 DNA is TGTGCCAGCAGCTTAGGAGGAGTAGGCTTAGCGGGAGTGGGGACCCAGTACTTC. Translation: CASSLGGVGLAGVGTQYF.

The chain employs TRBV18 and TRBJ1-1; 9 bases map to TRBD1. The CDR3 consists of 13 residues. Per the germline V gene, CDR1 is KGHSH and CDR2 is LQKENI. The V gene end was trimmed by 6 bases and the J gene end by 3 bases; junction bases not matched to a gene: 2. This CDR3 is CASSRDRDTEAFF. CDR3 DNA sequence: TGTGCCAGCTCTCGGGACAGGGACACTGAAGCTTTCTTT.

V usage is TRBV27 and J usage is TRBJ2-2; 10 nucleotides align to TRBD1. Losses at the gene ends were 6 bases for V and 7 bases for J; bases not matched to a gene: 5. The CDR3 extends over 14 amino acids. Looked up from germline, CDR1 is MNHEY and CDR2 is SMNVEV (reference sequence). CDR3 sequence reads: CASSDRGLGGELFF. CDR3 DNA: TGTGCCAGCAGCGACAGGGGGCTCGGCGGGGAGCTGTTTTTT.

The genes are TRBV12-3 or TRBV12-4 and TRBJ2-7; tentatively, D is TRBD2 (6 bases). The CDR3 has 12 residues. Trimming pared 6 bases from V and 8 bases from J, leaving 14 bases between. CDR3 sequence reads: CASSRSGTQQYF. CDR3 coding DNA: TGTGCCAGCAGCCGCTCTGGGACTCAGCAGTACTTC.

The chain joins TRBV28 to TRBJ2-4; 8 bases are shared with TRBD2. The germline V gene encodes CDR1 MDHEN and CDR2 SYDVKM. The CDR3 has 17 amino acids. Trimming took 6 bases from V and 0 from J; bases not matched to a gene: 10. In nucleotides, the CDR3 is TGTGCCAGCAGACCTACTAGCGGAAGCTTAGCCAAAAACATTCAGTACTTC. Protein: CASRPTSGSLAKNIQYF. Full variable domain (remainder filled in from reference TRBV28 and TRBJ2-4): DVKVTQSSRYLVKRTGEKVFLECVQDMDHENMFWYRQDPGLGLRLIYFSYDVKMKEKGDIPEGYSVSREKKERFSLILESASTNQTSMYLCASRPTSGSLAKNIQYFGAGTRLSVL.

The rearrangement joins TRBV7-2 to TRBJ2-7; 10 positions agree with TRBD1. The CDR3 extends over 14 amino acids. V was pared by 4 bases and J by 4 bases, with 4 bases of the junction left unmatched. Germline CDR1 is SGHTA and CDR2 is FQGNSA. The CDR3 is CASSSRTGGYEQYF. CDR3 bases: TGTGCCAGCAGCTCCCGGACAGGGGGTTACGAGCAGTACTTC. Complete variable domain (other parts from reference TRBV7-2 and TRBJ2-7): GAGVSQSPSNKVTEKGKDVELRCDPISGHTALYWYRQSLGQGLEFLIYFQGNSAPDKSGLPSDRFSAERTGGSVSTLTIQRTQQEDSAVYLCASSSRTGGYEQYFGPGTRLTVT.

The chain's CDR3 is CASSAGTGYSTDTQYF. The CDR3 coding sequence is TGTGCCAGCAGTGCCGGGACAGGGTATAGCACAGATACGCAGTATTTT. The chain employs TRBV2 and TRBJ2-3; 9 nucleotides agree with TRBD1. Germline V CDR1 and CDR2: SNHLY, FYNNEI. The V and J ends lost 4 bases and 0 bases, in that order; junction bases with no gene match: 5. The CDR3 length is 16 residues.

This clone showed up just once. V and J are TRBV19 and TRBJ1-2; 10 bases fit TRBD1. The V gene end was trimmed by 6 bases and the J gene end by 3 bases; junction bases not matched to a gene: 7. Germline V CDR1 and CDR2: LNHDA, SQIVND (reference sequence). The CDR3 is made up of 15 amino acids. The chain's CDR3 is CASSRGQGFHYGYTF. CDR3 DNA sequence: TGTGCCAGTAGCCGGGGACAGGGGTTCCACTATGGCTACACCTTC.

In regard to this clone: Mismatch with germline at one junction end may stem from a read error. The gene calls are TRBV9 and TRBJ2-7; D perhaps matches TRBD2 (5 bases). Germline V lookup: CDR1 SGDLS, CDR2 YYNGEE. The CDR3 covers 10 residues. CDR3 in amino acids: CRLLHYEQYF. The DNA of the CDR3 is TGCCGACTACTCCACTACGAGCAGTACTTC.

The CDR3 is CASSLGGTETGELFF. The CDR3 DNA follows: TGTGCCAGCAGCTTGGGCGGGACGGAGACCGGGGAGCTGTTTTTT. The chain uses TRBV11-3 and TRBJ2-2; a weak D match, TRBD2 (6 bases). This CDR3 has 15 amino acids. CDR1 is SGHNT and CDR2 is YENEEA in the germline V gene. Trimming stripped 3 bases from V and 5 bases from J, with 13 bases between.

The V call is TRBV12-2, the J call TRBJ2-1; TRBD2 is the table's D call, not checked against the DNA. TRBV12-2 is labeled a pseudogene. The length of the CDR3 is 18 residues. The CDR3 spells CASRLAGLAGGFWNEQFF. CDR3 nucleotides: TGTGCAAGTCGCTTAGCGGGACTAGCGGGTGGATTTTGGAATGAGCAGTTCTTC.

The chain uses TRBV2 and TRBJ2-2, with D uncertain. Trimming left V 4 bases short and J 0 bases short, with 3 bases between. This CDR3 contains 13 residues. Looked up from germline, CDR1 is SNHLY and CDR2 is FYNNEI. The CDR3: CASSASNTGELFF. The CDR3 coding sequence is TGTGCCAGCAGTGCGTCGAACACCGGGGAGCTGTTTTTT.

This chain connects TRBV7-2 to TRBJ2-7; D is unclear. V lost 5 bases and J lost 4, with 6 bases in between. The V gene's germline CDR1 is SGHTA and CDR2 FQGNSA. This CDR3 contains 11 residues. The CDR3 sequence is CASSLKYEQYF. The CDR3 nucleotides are TGTGCCAGCAGCCTTAAATACGAGCAGTACTTC.